The 22 T cell receptor beta chains reported below all come from one sample, sequenced in a study of breast tumors, draining lymph nodes, adjacent tissues. TCRdb itself ran the multiplex PCR reads through MiXCR, one entry per CDR3 protein. This sample carries some 170,000 distinct CDR3 sequences, more than 25% of them seen once, and the ten largest clones take more than 3.5%. Axillary draining lymph nodes of breast cancer patients supplied the node samples. Material: axillary lymph node tissue. The receptors derive from a female donor with breast cancer. Some clones in this sample may be carry-over from other donors' samples.

The chain is built from TRBV7-2 and TRBJ2-5; the D gene is possibly TRBD1 (5 bases). Looked up from germline, CDR1 is SGHTA and CDR2 is FQGNSA. The V end lost 0 bases, the J end lost 4 bases, and 15 bases lay between the germline ends. This CDR3 comprises 16 residues. The CDR3 sequence: CASSLAGVGLGETQYF. In nucleotides, the CDR3 is TGTGCCAGCAGCTTAGCAGGGGTAGGGCTGGGAGAGACCCAGTACTTC.

The rearrangement uses TRBV19 and TRBJ1-6; 8 bases match TRBD1. The CDR3 sequence is 15 residues long. After removal of 4 bases from V and 9 bases from J, the junction contained 8 bases not matched to a gene. The germline CDR1 and CDR2 sequences are LNHDA and SQIVND (reference sequence). The CDR3 sequence: CASSTTGARGSPLHF. CDR3 nucleotide sequence: TGTGCCAGTAGTACGACAGGGGCGCGCGGTTCACCCCTCCACTTT.

This clonotype has at least ten counts. The chain joins TRBV29-1 to TRBJ1-2; D remains unclear. Germline CDR1 is SQVTM and CDR2 is ANQGSEA. There are 12 residues in the CDR3. V was shortened by 2 bases and J by 8 bases, with 12 bases between the two germline ends. CDR3 DNA: TGCAGCGTTGAACCCCGGGCCGGCGGCTACACCTTC. Protein product: CSVEPRAGGYTF.

This clonotype was counted ten times or more. This chain joins TRBV4-3 and TRBJ1-5; D possibly corresponds to TRBD1 (6 bases). Per the germline V gene, CDR1 is LGHNA and CDR2 is YSLEER. V shed 0 bases and J shed 6 bases, with 18 bases lying between them. The CDR3 has 17 residues. The CDR3: CASSQEPSGGSGQPQHF. CDR3 coding DNA: TGCGCCAGCAGCCAAGAGCCGTCCGGGGGCTCGGGTCAGCCCCAGCATTTT.

There are a few counts of this clonotype. A much bigger clone sits one base away, suggesting this may be a read error. The chain joins TRBV20-1 to TRBJ1-2; TRBD1 might be the D (5 bases). This CDR3 comprises 12 residues. The germline V gene has CDR1 DFQATT and CDR2 SNEGSKA (reference sequence). This CDR3 is CSARVPEWGSTF. The CDR3 bases are TGCAGTGCTAGAGTTCCCGAGTGGGGCTCCACCTTC.

J is TRBJ2-3 and V is TRBV11-1, with 13 bases fitting TRBD2. CDR3 length equals 17 residues. CDR1 is SGHAT and CDR2 is FQDESV in the germline V gene (reference sequence). V gave up 5 bases and J gave up 0 bases; unmatched junction bases: 5. The CDR3, as DNA: TGTGCCAGCAGCCTCTGGACTAGCGGGAGAAGCACAGATACGCAGTATTTT. Translation: CASSLWTSGRSTDTQYF.

This clonotype was picked up many times. The V and J genes are TRBV7-2 and TRBJ1-2, with 9 bases that match TRBD1. Germline lookup yields CDR1 SGHTA and CDR2 FQGNSA. Trimming at V came to 5 bases and at J to 4 bases, leaving 14 bases not matched to a gene. The length of the CDR3 is 17 residues. The CDR3 loop is CASSARGGGQGGYGYTF. The CDR3 nucleotides read TGTGCCAGCAGCGCGAGGGGAGGGGGACAGGGTGGCTATGGCTACACCTTC.

This clonotype showed up just a few times. This may be a read error, as it is one base from a much larger clone. V is TRBV6-6 and J is TRBJ1-5; D call uncertain. Germline values: CDR1 MNHNY, CDR2 SVGAGI (reference sequence). This CDR3 comprises 13 residues. V dropped 5 bases and J dropped 6 bases, with 11 bases sitting between them. DNA for the CDR3: TGTGCCAGCAGTCGAGAGAGGCCTCAGCCCCAGCATTTT. Its protein product is CASSRERPQPQHF.

At least ten counts were recorded for this clonotype. The chain couples TRBV2 to TRBJ2-1; D may be TRBD2 (7 bases). Germline CDR1 and CDR2: SNHLY and FYNNEI. The CDR3 extends over 14 amino acids. Trimming cost V 6 bases and J 8 bases, with 17 bases left between them. CDR3 in amino acids: CASRSPRGGHEQFF. The DNA for the CDR3 is TGTGCCAGCAGGTCCCCGAGGGGGGGGCATGAGCAGTTCTTC.

This clonotype came up a few times. A much larger clone differs by one base, so this may be a read error. The chain carries TRBV9 and TRBJ1-2; TRBD1 is a possible D gene (5 bases). Germline CDR1 reads SGDLS; CDR2 reads YYNGEE. This CDR3 region has 15 residues. The CDR3 DNA reads as TGTGCCAGCAGCGTAACCGGGACGGTTAACTATGGCTCCACCTTC. Translating gives CASSVTGTVNYGSTF.

This clonotype was found many times. This sequence joins TRBV11-1 and TRBJ2-7; D gene unclear. Trimming cost V 2 bases and J 0 bases, with 5 bases left between them. The CDR3 extends over 13 amino acids. From germline, CDR1 is SGHAT and CDR2 FQDESV (reference sequence). CDR3 residues: CASSLPPSYEQYF. DNA for the CDR3: TGTGCCAGCAGCTTACCTCCCTCCTACGAGCAGTACTTC.

This clonotype was seen many times. The chain's CDR3 is CASSLGFANTGELFF. CDR3 sequence (DNA): TGTGCCAGCAGCTTAGGTTTCGCGAACACCGGGGAGCTGTTTTTT. The chain uses TRBV7-9 and TRBJ2-2; no clear D gene. Germline lookup yields CDR1 SEHNR and CDR2 FQNEAQ (reference sequence). Trimming left V 1 base short and J 0 bases short, with 6 bases between. This CDR3 has 15 residues.

Comment on this clonotype: The CDR3 does not end in the conserved phenylalanine or tryptophan, so this is likely a read error. The chain combines TRBV6-6 with TRBJ2-7, with D unclear. CDR3 length equals 13 residues. The germline V gene has CDR1 MNHNY and CDR2 SVGAGI (reference sequence). The CDR3 loop is CASSHRATYEQYS. CDR3 nucleotide sequence: TGCGCCAGCAGTCATCGAGCGACCTACGAGCAGTACTCC.

This clonotype was detected ten times or more. The J gene is TRBJ2-3, the V gene TRBV30; no clear D gene. Germline CDR1 GTSNPN, CDR2 SVGIG (reference sequence). This CDR3 has 12 amino acids. The ends were cut back, 3 bases at V and 4 bases at J, with 8 bases in the middle. CDR3 protein: CAWRPASDTQYF. The CDR3 DNA reads as TGTGCCTGGAGACCAGCCTCAGATACGCAGTATTTT.

This clonotype was counted only a few times. A much larger clonotype is one base distant, so this may be a read error. As the CDR3 is not closed by the conserved phenylalanine or tryptophan, this likely results from a read error. The chain is built from TRBV9 and TRBJ2-7; the match to TRBD2 covers 7 bases. Germline lookup yields CDR1 SGDLS and CDR2 YYNGEE. This CDR3 spans 13 amino acids. Trimming at V came to 4 bases and at J to 7 bases, leaving 8 bases not matched to a gene. The CDR3 sequence is CASSPRGGEEQYS. The CDR3 DNA reads TGTGCCAGCAGCCCAAGGGGAGGGGAAGAGCAGTACTCC.

Turning to this clonotype: This likely comes from a read error, as the CDR3 has no conserved phenylalanine or tryptophan at its end. J is TRBJ2-1 and V is TRBV10-3; D call uncertain. CDR1 is ENHRY and CDR2 is SYGVKD in the germline V gene. The CDR3 runs to 12 residues. V shed 10 bases and J shed 7 bases, with 14 bases lying between them. The CDR3 reads CASSRFGNEQFL. The CDR3 DNA follows: TGTGCCAGCAGCCGCTTCGGGAATGAGCAGTTCCTC.

This clonotype was observed at least ten times. The rearrangement links TRBV20-1 to TRBJ1-4; D is possibly TRBD1 (6 bases). The CDR3 is 13 residues long. Trimming shortened V by 4 bases and J by 2 bases, and 8 bases separated the two germline ends. Germline values: CDR1 DFQATT, CDR2 SNEGSKA (reference sequence). The CDR3 DNA reads as TGCAGTGCTACAGGGGCCACTAATGAAAAACTGTTTTTT. Its translation is CSATGATNEKLFF.

The chain has TRBV11-2 and TRBJ2-5; 7 bases map to TRBD2. This CDR3 contains 14 residues. Germline lookup yields CDR1 SGHAT and CDR2 FQNNGV. V dropped 9 bases and J dropped 4; count of bases not matched to a gene: 11. This chain's CDR3 is CASNGGVAGETQYF. In DNA, the CDR3 is TGTGCCAGTAACGGTGGGGTAGCGGGAGAGACCCAGTACTTC.

This clonotype was recorded a few times. Possible read error: a much larger clone is one base away. The rearrangement joins TRBV9 to TRBJ2-1; 9 nucleotides line up with TRBD2. Germline V gives CDR1 SGDLS, CDR2 YYNGEE. The CDR3 spans 17 residues. Trimming removed 4 bases from V and 9 bases from J; junction bases left unmatched: 17. This CDR3 reads CASSHPIDSGGPTEQFF. CDR3 coding DNA: TGTGCCAGCAGCCACCCGATAGATAGCGGGGGTCCCACTGAGCAGTTCTTC.

Ten or more counts support this clonotype. The chain joins TRBV5-8 to TRBJ2-1, with TRBD1 matching 8 bases. V dropped 4 bases and J dropped 9; count of bases not matched to a gene: 6. The CDR3 is 13 residues long. Germline CDR1 is SGHTS and CDR2 is YDEGEE. The chain's CDR3 is CASSPRGRFEQFF. In nucleotides, the CDR3 is TGTGCCAGCAGCCCCAGGGGGCGCTTTGAGCAGTTCTTC.

This clonotype has ten or more counts. The V and J genes are TRBV18 and TRBJ2-3; tentative D call: TRBD2 (6 bases). Germline V gene lookup returns CDR1 KGHSH and CDR2 LQKENI. Trimming took 1 base from V and 0 from J, leaving 8 bases between them. This CDR3 contains 15 residues. For the CDR3, the DNA is TGTGCCAGCTCACCACGGGGGGACAGCACAGATACGCAGTATTTT. It specifies CASSPRGDSTDTQYF.

Regarding this clonotype: This clone may be a read error of a much larger clone one base away. The CDR3 nucleotides read TGTGCCAGCAGCGGAGGGGACAGGGGACGGGACGGCTCCACCTTC. Its translation is CASSGGDRGRDGSTF. The chain links TRBV9 to TRBJ1-2; 10 bases fit TRBD1. Germline CDR1 reads SGDLS; CDR2 reads YYNGEE. The CDR3 is 15 residues long.